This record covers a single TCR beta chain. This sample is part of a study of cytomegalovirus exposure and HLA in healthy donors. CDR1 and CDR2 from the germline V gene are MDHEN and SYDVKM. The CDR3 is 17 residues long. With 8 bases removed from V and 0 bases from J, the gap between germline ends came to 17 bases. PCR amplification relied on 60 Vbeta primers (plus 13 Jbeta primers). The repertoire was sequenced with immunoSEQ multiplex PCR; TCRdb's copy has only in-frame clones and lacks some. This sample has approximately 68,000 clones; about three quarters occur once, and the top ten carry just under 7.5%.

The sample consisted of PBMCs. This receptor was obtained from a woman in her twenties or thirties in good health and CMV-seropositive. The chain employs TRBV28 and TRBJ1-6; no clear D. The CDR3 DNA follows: TGTGCCAGCCATTCGAAGAGTGCGAGCTCCTATAATTCACCCCTCCACTTT. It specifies CASHSKSASSYNSPLHF.